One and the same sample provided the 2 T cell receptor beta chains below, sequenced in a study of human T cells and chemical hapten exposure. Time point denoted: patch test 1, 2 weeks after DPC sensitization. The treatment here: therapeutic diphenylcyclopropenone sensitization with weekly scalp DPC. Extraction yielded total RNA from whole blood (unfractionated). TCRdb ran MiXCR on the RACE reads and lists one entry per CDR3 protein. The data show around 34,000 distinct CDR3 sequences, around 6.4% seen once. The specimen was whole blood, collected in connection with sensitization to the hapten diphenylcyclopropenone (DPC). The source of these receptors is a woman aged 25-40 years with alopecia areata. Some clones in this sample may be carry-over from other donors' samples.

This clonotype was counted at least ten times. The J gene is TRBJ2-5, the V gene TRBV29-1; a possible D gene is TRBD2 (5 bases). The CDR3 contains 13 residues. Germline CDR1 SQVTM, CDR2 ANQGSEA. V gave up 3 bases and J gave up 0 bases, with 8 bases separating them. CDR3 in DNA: TGCAGCGTTGACCAGGACTACCAAGAGACCCAGTACTTC. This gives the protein CSVDQDYQETQYF. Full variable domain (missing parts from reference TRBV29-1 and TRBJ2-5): SAVISQKPSRDICQRGTSLTIQCQVDSQVTMMFWYRQQPGQSLTLIATANQGSEATYESGFVIDKFPISRPNLTFSTLTVSNMSPEDSSIYLCSVDQDYQETQYFGPGTRLLVL.

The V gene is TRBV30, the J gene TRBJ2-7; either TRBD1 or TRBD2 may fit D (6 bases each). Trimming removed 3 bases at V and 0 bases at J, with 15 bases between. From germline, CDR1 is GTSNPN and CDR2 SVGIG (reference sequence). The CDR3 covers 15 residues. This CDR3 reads CAWSDGGLSSYEQYF. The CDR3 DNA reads TGTGCCTGGAGCGACGGGGGCCTAAGCTCCTACGAGCAGTACTTC.